Listed below are T cell receptor beta chains from one sample, sequenced in a study of T cell responses to AZD1222 COVID-19 vaccine. Clones were read by immunoSEQ multiplex PCR, and TCRdb kept only the in-frame ones, dropping some. The sample holds 110,000 to 150,000 clones, 88% seen once. Sample: peripheral blood, taken 28 days after the second AZD1222 dose. These receptors all come from an adult who received the AZD1222 COVID-19 vaccine. Both conserved end residues are part of each CDR3. The order of the fields is clone size, V gene, D gene, J gene, CDR3 protein, CDR3 DNA. D genes are given only for firm matches. For some rows the clone size is stated as once, few or many, or as a class when expanded; others skip it.

size: -
V: TRBV6-5
D: -
J: TRBJ2-1
CDR3: CASRRPDSSYNEQFF
DNA: TGTGCCAGCAGGCGGCCCGACAGCTCCTACAATGAGCAGTTCTTC

size: -
V: TRBV28
D: -
J: TRBJ1-1
CDR3: CASKMNTEAFF
DNA: TGTGCCAGCAAAATGAACACTGAAGCTTTCTTT

size: -
V: TRBV19
D: -
J: TRBJ1-5
CDR3: CASSTVQGSNQPQHF
DNA: TGTGCCAGTAGTACGGTGCAGGGGTCTAATCAGCCCCAGCATTTT

size: once
V: TRBV6-2/TRBV6-3
D: -
J: TRBJ2-2
CDR3: CASSYSITGQLTGELFF
DNA: TGTGCCAGCAGTTACTCGATAACCGGACAGTTAACCGGGGAGCTGTTTTTT

size: -
V: TRBV15
D: -
J: TRBJ2-5
CDR3: CATSRDKETQYF
DNA: TGTGCCACCAGCAGGGATAAAGAGACCCAGTACTTC

size: -
V: TRBV6-1
D: -
J: TRBJ1-4
CDR3: CASSERWEKLFF
DNA: TGTGCCAGCAGTGAAAGATGGGAAAAACTGTTTTTT

size: -
V: TRBV28
D: TRBD1
J: TRBJ1-3
CDR3: CASSSEGQGSGNTIYF
DNA: TGTGCCAGCAGTTCGGAGGGACAGGGCTCTGGAAACACCATATATTTT

size: -
V: TRBV2
D: TRBD1
J: TRBJ1-4
CDR3: CASTSPPQGWDSNEKLFF
DNA: TGTGCCAGCACCTCTCCCCCACAGGGGTGGGACTCTAATGAAAAACTGTTTTTT

size: -
V: TRBV6-2/TRBV6-3
D: TRBD1
J: TRBJ2-7
CDR3: CASSFGQAYEQYF
DNA: TGTGCCAGCAGTTTCGGACAGGCCTACGAGCAGTACTTC

size: -
V: TRBV10-2
D: TRBD1
J: TRBJ2-7
CDR3: CASNTGTAEQYF
DNA: TGCGCCAGCAATACAGGGACAGCCGAGCAGTACTTC

size: -
V: TRBV27
D: -
J: TRBJ2-7
CDR3: CASSNPRGYEQYF
DNA: TGTGCCAGCAGTAATCCACGGGGGTACGAGCAGTACTTC

size: -
V: TRBV5-1
D: TRBD1
J: TRBJ1-5
CDR3: CASSQTTGDDQPQHF
DNA: TGCGCCAGCAGCCAGACGACAGGGGACGATCAGCCCCAGCATTTT

size: -
V: TRBV7-9
D: -
J: TRBJ2-1
CDR3: CASSLGDGAYNEQFF
DNA: TGTGCCAGCAGCTTAGGTGACGGGGCGTACAATGAGCAGTTCTTC

size: -
V: TRBV19
D: -
J: TRBJ1-5
CDR3: CATRGPYSNQPQHF
DNA: TGTGCCACCAGAGGGCCGTATAGCAATCAGCCCCAGCATTTT

size: -
V: TRBV5-5
D: -
J: TRBJ1-4
CDR3: CASSPGGGGLGRANEKLFF
DNA: TGTGCCAGCAGCCCGGGGGGGGGAGGCCTCGGGCGAGCTAATGAAAAACTGTTTTTT

size: -
V: TRBV28
D: -
J: TRBJ1-2
CDR3: CASSFGTLTKNGYTF
DNA: TGTGCCAGCAGTTTCGGGACCCTGACGAAAAATGGCTACACCTTC

size: once
V: TRBV5-1
D: -
J: TRBJ1-1
CDR3: CASSLWGRENTEAFF
DNA: TGCGCCAGCAGCTTGTGGGGCCGAGAAAATACTGAAGCTTTCTTT

size: -
V: TRBV3-1/TRBV3-2
D: -
J: TRBJ2-1
CDR3: CASSQAQYRFF
DNA: TGTGCCAGCAGCCAAGCCCAATATCGGTTCTTC

size: -
V: TRBV27
D: TRBD2
J: TRBJ2-1
CDR3: CASSSLAGAARNEQFF
DNA: TGTGCCAGCAGTTCCTTAGCGGGAGCAGCGCGCAATGAGCAGTTCTTC

size: -
V: TRBV7-8
D: -
J: TRBJ1-5
CDR3: CASSLGQHQPQHF
DNA: TGTGCCAGCAGCTTAGGGCAACATCAGCCCCAGCATTTT

size: -
V: TRBV29-1
D: -
J: TRBJ2-1
CDR3: CSSWGVPGAHQTNGQFF
DNA: TGCAGTTCCTGGGGAGTTCCTGGAGCCCATCAAACAAACGGGCAGTTCTTC

size: -
V: TRBV5-1
D: -
J: TRBJ2-3
CDR3: CASSLVGSLTDTQYF
DNA: TGCGCCAGCAGCTTGGTAGGGTCCCTCACAGATACGCAGTATTTT

size: few
V: TRBV5-4
D: -
J: TRBJ2-1
CDR3: CASSYGTANEQFF
DNA: TGTGCCAGCAGCTATGGGACGGCTAATGAGCAGTTCTTC

size: -
V: TRBV25-1
D: -
J: TRBJ1-1
CDR3: CASSDVEGGGNTEAFF
DNA: TGTGCCAGCAGTGACGTGGAGGGAGGAGGGAACACTGAAGCTTTCTTT

size: -
V: TRBV23-1
D: -
J: TRBJ2-7
CDR3: CASSMDSSYEQYF
DNA: TGCGCCAGCAGTATGGACAGCTCCTACGAGCAGTACTTC

size: -
V: TRBV6-5
D: -
J: TRBJ1-1
CDR3: CASSSGSTEAFF
DNA: TGTGCCAGCAGTTCCGGGTCCACTGAAGCTTTCTTT

size: -
V: TRBV5-4
D: -
J: TRBJ1-2
CDR3: CASSPRVGGYTF
DNA: TGTGCCAGCAGCCCCAGGGTGGGTGGCTACACCTTC

size: -
V: TRBV27
D: -
J: TRBJ1-1
CDR3: CASSHPGNEAFF
DNA: TGTGCCAGCAGTCACCCAGGGAATGAAGCTTTCTTT

size: -
V: TRBV5-1
D: TRBD2
J: TRBJ2-1
CDR3: CASSPKWTSGRDSFVQFF
DNA: TGCGCCAGCAGCCCCAAATGGACTAGCGGGAGAGATAGTTTTGTGCAGTTCTTC

size: few
V: TRBV28
D: -
J: TRBJ1-2
CDR3: CASSLRTGAHGYTF
DNA: TGTGCCAGCAGTTTAAGAACGGGGGCTCATGGCTACACCTTC

size: -
V: TRBV27
D: -
J: TRBJ1-4
CDR3: CASSFRAANNEKLFF
DNA: TGTGCCAGCAGTTTTAGGGCAGCTAATAATGAAAAACTGTTTTTT

size: -
V: TRBV11-2
D: -
J: TRBJ2-5
CDR3: CASSLNLAAGETQYF
DNA: TGTGCCAGCAGCCTAAACCTGGCGGCAGGAGAGACCCAGTACTTC

size: -
V: TRBV29-1
D: -
J: TRBJ2-1
CDR3: CSVEVRRGVNEQFF
DNA: TGCAGCGTTGAAGTGCGGAGGGGTGTCAATGAGCAGTTCTTC

size: -
V: TRBV7-2
D: TRBD1
J: TRBJ1-6
CDR3: CASSSGQALHF
DNA: TGTGCCAGCAGCTCTGGACAGGCCCTCCACTTT

size: -
V: TRBV9
D: -
J: TRBJ2-3
CDR3: CASSGRTDTQYF
DNA: TGTGCCAGCAGCGGCCGGACGGATACGCAGTATTTT

size: -
V: TRBV11-2
D: -
J: TRBJ1-4
CDR3: CASRQVAGEKLFF
DNA: TGTGCCAGCAGACAGGTGGCGGGGGAAAAACTGTTTTTT

size: -
V: TRBV5-8
D: TRBD1
J: TRBJ1-2
CDR3: CASSYGQGDGYTF
DNA: TGTGCCAGCAGCTACGGACAGGGTGACGGCTACACCTTC